Listed below are T cell receptor beta chains from one sample, sequenced in a study of blood T cell repertoires in COVID-19. The protocol was immunoSEQ multiplex PCR, while the TCRdb copy is restricted to in-frame clones and leaves out a portion. Of more than 300,000 clones listed, more than 85% are singletons. The specimen was PBMCs or T cells enriched from blood (not recorded which). All receptors come from a woman in her twenties or thirties who had been exposed to COVID-19. CDR3s include the opening cysteine and the closing phenylalanine or tryptophan. The order of the fields is clone size, J gene, V gene, D gene, CDR3 DNA, CDR3 protein. The D gene is left open where the match is weak. Clone sizes are given selectively: once, few, many, or a class where the clone is expanded.

>-|TRBJ1-1|TRBV18|TRBD1
TGTGCCAGCTCACCTGACAGGGGGTCAGGGGGTATATGGTACACTGAAGCTTTCTTT
CASSPDRGSGGIWYTEAFF
>-|TRBJ2-7|TRBV10-2|TRBD2
TGCGCCAGCAAGGGACTAGCGGGGCCCTACGAGCAGTACTTC
CASKGLAGPYEQYF
>-|TRBJ2-7|TRBV5-6|TRBD2
TGTGCCAGCAGCCCCTTGACTAGCGGGGGGATCAGCTCCTACGAGCAGTACTTC
CASSPLTSGGISSYEQYF
>few|TRBJ2-2|TRBV6-6|-
TGTGCCAGCAGATCCCCAGGGACCGGGGAGCTGTTTTTT
CASRSPGTGELFF
>-|TRBJ1-3|TRBV14|-
TGTGCCAGCAGCCAACCAGGAAACACCATATATTTT
CASSQPGNTIYF
>-|TRBJ2-5|TRBV6-1|-
TGTGCCAGCAGTGAGTTGGGGCCTGAAGAGACCCAGTACTTC
CASSELGPEETQYF
>-|TRBJ1-2|TRBV11-1|TRBD1
TGTGCCAGCAGCTTACCAGGGGGTAACTATGGCTACACCTTC
CASSLPGGNYGYTF
>-|TRBJ1-6|TRBV5-1|TRBD1
TGCGCCAGCAGCCCGGGGAGTGGGACAGGGGGTGAGTCCCTCCACTTT
CASSPGSGTGGESLHF
>-|TRBJ1-1|TRBV29-1|TRBD1
TGCAGCGCCACCATCGGGGGACAGGGGGCTTTCGCTGAAGCTTTCTTT
CSATIGGQGAFAEAFF
>-|TRBJ2-5|TRBV18|TRBD2
TGTGCCAGCTCACGACATGTGGGGGGGGAAGAGACCCAGTACTTC
CASSRHVGGEETQYF
>-|TRBJ2-1|TRBV24-1|TRBD1
TGTGCCACCGGACAGGGCCTCTTCAGTGAGCAGTTCTTC
CATGQGLFSEQFF
>-|TRBJ2-3|TRBV3-1/TRBV3-2|-
TGTGCCAGCAGCCAAGTACCGAGTGGTACGCAGTATTTT
CASSQVPSGTQYF
>-|TRBJ1-5|TRBV5-6|-
TGTGCCAGCAGCCGGGACTCCACAGAGTCCCAGCATTTT
CASSRDSTESQHF
>-|TRBJ1-6|TRBV7-9|TRBD1
TGTGCCAGCAGCTTAGGGACAGGGGCGGATTCACCCCTCCACTTT
CASSLGTGADSPLHF
>-|TRBJ2-7|TRBV19|TRBD1
TGTGCCAGTAGTATGGGGCCCCGGGACAGACCCTACGAGCAGTACTTC
CASSMGPRDRPYEQYF
>-|TRBJ1-2|TRBV6-4|-
TGTGCCAGCAGCCCCTTCGACGACAGAAGCTATGGCTACACCTTC
CASSPFDDRSYGYTF
>-|TRBJ2-3|TRBV6-1|-
TGTGCCAGCAGTGAAGGGCCACTCGCAGGTACGCAGTATTTT
CASSEGPLAGTQYF
>-|TRBJ1-4|TRBV5-1|-
TGCGCCAGCAGCTCGGGGGTTTCGGGCCGACCAACTAATGAAAAACTGTTTTTT
CASSSGVSGRPTNEKLFF
>few|TRBJ1-1|TRBV5-1|-
TGCGCCAGCAGCCCTACAGGGCAGTCGATGAACACTGAAGCTTTCTTT
CASSPTGQSMNTEAFF
>-|TRBJ1-2|TRBV7-9|TRBD1
TGTGCCAGCAGCTTCTCCGGGACAGCAAATGGCTACACCTTC
CASSFSGTANGYTF
>-|TRBJ2-7|TRBV24-1|-
TGTGCCACCAGTGACCCTGGGGACTCCCGACCGCACTACGAGCAGTACTTC
CATSDPGDSRPHYEQYF
>once|TRBJ1-2|TRBV29-1|-
TGCAGCGTTGAATCCGGGAACAACTATGGCTACACCTTC
CSVESGNNYGYTF
>-|TRBJ2-2|TRBV6-1|-
TGTGCCAGCAGTGATCAGGTCCCCAGGGACGGGGAGCTGTTTTTT
CASSDQVPRDGELFF
>-|TRBJ2-1|TRBV4-3|TRBD2
TGCGCCAGCAGCCAAACGACTAGCGGGGTCAATGAGCAGTTCTTC
CASSQTTSGVNEQFF
>-|TRBJ1-2|TRBV2|TRBD1
TGTGCCAGCGGACAGGGGATGGGTGATGGCTACACCTTC
CASGQGMGDGYTF
>-|TRBJ1-5|TRBV20-1|TRBD1
TGCAGTGCTAGTGGACCGGGACAGGGATCGGGGCAGCCCCAGCATTTT
CSASGPGQGSGQPQHF
>-|TRBJ1-5|TRBV6-2/TRBV6-3|-
TGTGCCAGCAGTGACACAGAGTGGGATCAGCCCCAGCATTTT
CASSDTEWDQPQHF
>-|TRBJ2-7|TRBV2|-
TGTGCCATAAATGCATGGAGTCTAATCACAGGGTTCAGGCACGAGCAGTACTTC
CAINAWSLITGFRHEQYF
>-|TRBJ1-2|TRBV30|-
TGTGCCTGGAGTGCAAGTGGCAGGGGCGTCGGAGGCTACACCTTC
CAWSASGRGVGGYTF
>-|TRBJ1-1|TRBV7-3|-
TGTGCCAGCAGCTTAGGGGGCGTCTATACTGAAGCTTTCTTT
CASSLGGVYTEAFF
>-|TRBJ2-1|TRBV5-1|TRBD2
TGCGCCAGCAGCACTCTAGGGACTAGCGGGCCGGACAATGAGCAGTTCTTC
CASSTLGTSGPDNEQFF
>-|TRBJ1-1|TRBV20-1|-
TGCAGTCAGGGGAGGGTCACCCAAGCTTTCTTT
CSQGRVTQAFF
>-|TRBJ1-2|TRBV9|TRBD1
TGTGCCAGCAGCGAGGGGACAGGGTCTCTTTATGGCTACACCTTC
CASSEGTGSLYGYTF
>-|TRBJ1-3|TRBV10-3|TRBD1
TGTGCCATCAGTGAGGCAGGGGGTTTTCTCAGAAACACCATATATTTT
CAISEAGGFLRNTIYF
>-|TRBJ2-2|TRBV18|TRBD1
TGTGCCAGCTCACCCCCGGGGACAGGGGGTCTGAACACCGGGGAGCTGTTTTTT
CASSPPGTGGLNTGELFF
>-|TRBJ1-1|TRBV4-3|-
TGCGCCAGCAGCCAGAACGGTTTCCAATCGAACACTGAAGCTTTCTTT
CASSQNGFQSNTEAFF
>-|TRBJ1-1|TRBV4-1|-
TGCGCCAGCAGCCAAGTCTCTAGCCCCATGAACACTGAAGCTTTCTTT
CASSQVSSPMNTEAFF
>-|TRBJ2-7|TRBV19|-
TGTGCCAGTAGGCCCATGGACGGACTCCTATACGAGCAGTACTTC
CASRPMDGLLYEQYF
>-|TRBJ1-1|TRBV5-6|TRBD1
TGTGCCAGCAGCAGAGACAGGGGAGATAGCACTGAAGCTTTCTTT
CASSRDRGDSTEAFF
>-|TRBJ2-3|TRBV29-1|-
TGCAGCGTCCCCTCCCCCCCCGGGTCTAGCACAGATACGCAGTATTTT
CSVPSPPGSSTDTQYF
>-|TRBJ1-4|TRBV18|-
TGTGCCAGCTCGCTCACACCGGCAGGGTCGAATGAAAAACTGTTTTTT
CASSLTPAGSNEKLFF
>-|TRBJ1-1|TRBV18|-
TGTGCCAGCTCGTTACCACGGGGGAGGAACACTGAAGCTTTCTTT
CASSLPRGRNTEAFF
>-|TRBJ1-4|TRBV6-5|-
TGTGCCAGCAGAACAAGAGACAGGAGGGAAAAACTGTTTTTT
CASRTRDRREKLFF
>-|TRBJ1-1|TRBV30|-
TGTGCCTGGAGCTTCGGGAAGAACACTGAAGCTTTCTTT
CAWSFGKNTEAFF